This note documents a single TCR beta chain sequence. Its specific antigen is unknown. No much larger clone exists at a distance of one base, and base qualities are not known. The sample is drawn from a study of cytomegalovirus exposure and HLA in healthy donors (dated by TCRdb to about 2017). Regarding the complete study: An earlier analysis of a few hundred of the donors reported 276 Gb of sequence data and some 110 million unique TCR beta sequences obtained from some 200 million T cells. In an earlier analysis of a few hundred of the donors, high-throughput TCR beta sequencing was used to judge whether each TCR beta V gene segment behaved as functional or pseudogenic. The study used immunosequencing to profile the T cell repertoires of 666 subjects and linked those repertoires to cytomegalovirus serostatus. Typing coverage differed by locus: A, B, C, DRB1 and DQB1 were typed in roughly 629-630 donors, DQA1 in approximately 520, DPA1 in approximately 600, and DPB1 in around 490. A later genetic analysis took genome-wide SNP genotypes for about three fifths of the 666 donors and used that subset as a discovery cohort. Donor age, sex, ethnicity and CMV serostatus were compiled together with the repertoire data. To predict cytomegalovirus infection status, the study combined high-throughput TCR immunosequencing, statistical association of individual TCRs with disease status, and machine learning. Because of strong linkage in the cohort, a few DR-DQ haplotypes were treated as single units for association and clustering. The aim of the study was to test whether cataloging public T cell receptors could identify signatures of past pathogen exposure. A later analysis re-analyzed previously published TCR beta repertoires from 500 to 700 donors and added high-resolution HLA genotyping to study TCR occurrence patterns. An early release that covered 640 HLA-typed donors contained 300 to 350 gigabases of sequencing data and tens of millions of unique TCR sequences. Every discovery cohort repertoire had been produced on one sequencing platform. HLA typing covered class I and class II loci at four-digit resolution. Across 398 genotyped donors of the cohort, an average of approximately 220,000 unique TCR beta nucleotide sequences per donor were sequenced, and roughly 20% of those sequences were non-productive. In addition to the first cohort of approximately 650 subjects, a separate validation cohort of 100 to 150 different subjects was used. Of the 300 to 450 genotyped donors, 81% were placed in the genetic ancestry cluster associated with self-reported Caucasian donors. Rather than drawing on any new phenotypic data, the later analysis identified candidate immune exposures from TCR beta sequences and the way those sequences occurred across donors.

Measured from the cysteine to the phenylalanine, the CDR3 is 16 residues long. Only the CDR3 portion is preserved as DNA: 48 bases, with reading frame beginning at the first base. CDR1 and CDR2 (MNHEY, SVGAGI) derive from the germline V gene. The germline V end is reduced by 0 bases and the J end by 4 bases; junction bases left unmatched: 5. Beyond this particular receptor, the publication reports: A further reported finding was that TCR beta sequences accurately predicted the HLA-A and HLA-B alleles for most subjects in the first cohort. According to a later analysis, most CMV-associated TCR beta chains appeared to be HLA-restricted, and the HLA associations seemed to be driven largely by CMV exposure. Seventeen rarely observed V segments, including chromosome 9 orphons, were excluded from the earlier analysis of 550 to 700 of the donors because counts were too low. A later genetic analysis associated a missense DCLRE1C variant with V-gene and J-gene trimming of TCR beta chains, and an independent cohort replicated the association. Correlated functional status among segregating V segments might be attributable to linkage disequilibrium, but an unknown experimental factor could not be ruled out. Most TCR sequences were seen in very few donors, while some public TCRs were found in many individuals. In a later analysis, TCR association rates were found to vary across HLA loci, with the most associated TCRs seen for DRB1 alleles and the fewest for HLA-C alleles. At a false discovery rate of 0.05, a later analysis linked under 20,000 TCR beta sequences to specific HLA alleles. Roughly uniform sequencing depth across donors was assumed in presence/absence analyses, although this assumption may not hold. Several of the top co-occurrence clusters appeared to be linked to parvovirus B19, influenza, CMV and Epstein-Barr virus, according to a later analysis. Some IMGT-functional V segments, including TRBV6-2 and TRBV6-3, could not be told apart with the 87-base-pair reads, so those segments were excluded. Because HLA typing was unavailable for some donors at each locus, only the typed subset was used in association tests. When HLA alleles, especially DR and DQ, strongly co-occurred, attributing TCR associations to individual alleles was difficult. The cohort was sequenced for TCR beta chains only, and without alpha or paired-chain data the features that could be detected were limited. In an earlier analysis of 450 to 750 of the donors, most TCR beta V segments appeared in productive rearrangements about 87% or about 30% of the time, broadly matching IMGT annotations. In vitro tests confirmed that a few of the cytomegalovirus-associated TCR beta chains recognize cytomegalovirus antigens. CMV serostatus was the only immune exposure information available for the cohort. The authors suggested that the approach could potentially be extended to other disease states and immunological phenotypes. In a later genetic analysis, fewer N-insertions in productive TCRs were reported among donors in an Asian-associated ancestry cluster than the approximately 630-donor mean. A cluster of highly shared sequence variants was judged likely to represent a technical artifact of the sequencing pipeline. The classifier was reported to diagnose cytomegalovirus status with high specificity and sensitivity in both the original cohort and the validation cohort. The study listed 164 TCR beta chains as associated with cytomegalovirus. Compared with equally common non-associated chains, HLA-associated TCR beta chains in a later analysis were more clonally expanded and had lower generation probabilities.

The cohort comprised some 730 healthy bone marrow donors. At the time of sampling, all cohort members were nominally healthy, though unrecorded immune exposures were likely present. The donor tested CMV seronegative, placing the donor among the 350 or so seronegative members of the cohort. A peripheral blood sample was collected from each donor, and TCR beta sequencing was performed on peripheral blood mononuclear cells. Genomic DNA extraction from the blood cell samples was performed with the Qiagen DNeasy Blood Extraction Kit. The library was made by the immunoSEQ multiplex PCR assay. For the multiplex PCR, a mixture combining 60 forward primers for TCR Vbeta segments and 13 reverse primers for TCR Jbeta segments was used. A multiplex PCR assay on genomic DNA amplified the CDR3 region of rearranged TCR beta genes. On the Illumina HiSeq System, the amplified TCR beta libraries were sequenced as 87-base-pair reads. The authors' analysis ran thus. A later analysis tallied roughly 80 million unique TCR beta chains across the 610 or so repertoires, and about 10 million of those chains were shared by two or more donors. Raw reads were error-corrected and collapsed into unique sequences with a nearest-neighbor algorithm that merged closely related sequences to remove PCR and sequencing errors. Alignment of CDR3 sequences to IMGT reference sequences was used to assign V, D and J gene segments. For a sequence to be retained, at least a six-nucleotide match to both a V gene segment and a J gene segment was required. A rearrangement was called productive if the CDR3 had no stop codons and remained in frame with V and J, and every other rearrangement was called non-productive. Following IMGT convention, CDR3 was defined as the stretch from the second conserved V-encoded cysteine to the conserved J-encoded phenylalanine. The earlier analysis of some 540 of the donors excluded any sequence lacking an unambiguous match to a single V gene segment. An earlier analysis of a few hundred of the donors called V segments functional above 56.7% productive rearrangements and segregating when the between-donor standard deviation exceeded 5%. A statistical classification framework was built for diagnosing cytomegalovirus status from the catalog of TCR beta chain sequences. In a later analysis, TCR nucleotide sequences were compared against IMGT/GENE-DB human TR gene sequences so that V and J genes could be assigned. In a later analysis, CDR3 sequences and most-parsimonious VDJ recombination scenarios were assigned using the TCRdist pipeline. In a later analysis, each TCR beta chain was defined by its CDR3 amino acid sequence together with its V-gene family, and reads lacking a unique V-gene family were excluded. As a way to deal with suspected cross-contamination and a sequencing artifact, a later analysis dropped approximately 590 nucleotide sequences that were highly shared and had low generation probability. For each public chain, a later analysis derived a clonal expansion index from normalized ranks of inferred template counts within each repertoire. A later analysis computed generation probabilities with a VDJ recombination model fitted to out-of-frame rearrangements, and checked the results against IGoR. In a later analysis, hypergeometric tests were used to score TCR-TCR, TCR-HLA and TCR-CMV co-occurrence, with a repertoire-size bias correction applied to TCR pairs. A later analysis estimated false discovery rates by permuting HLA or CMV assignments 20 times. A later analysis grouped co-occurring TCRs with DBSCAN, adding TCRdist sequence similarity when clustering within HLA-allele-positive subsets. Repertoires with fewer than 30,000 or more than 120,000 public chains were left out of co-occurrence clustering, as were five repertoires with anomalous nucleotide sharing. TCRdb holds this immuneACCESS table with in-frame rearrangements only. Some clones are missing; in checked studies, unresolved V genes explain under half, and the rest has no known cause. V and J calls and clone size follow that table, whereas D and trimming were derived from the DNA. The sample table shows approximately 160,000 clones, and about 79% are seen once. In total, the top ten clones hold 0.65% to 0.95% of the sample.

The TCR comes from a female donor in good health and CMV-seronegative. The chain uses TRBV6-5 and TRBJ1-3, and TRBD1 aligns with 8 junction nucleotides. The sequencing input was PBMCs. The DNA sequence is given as TGTGCCAGCAGTTACTCGCAGGGGGCGACGGGAAACACCATATATTTT. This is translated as CASSYSQGATGNTIYF.